This T cell receptor (beta chain) was profiled in a study of blood T cell repertoires in COVID-19. The CDR3 spans 17 residues. V lost 3 bases, J lost 0 bases, and 10 bases stayed unmatched. Germline assignment: CDR1 KGHSH and CDR2 LQKENI. TCRdb's table, derived via immunoSEQ multiplex PCR, lists solely in-frame clones and lacks some. The sample has about 210,000 clones; about 80% are singletons. The sequencing input was peripheral blood. The rearrangement joins TRBV18 to TRBJ2-7; 8 nucleotides match TRBD1. The TCR comes from a woman aged 55 to 70 with COVID-19, enrolled during active disease. In DNA form, the CDR3 reads TGTGCCAGCTCACCTGAACGGACAGGGCCCCTCTCCTACGAGCAGTACGTC. Encoded protein: CASSPERTGPLSYEQYV.